A selection of T cell receptor beta chains follows, all from one sample in a study of cytomegalovirus exposure and HLA in healthy donors. TCRdb's copy holds only in-frame clones and misses some; the assay was immunoSEQ multiplex PCR. The sample consists of under 150,000 clones, 82% of them appearing once. The source material was PBMCs. The receptors derive from a male donor in good health and CMV-seropositive. Both conserved end residues are trimmed from each CDR3.

J: TRBJ1-2; V: TRBV18; length: 13; CDR3: ASSPTPDRVGGYT
J: TRBJ2-1; V: TRBV4-3; length: 11; CDR3: ASSQDWGGEQF
J: TRBJ2-2; V: TRBV7-3; length: 14; CDR3: ASSLRSGRGTGELF
J: TRBJ1-5; V: TRBV6-6; length: 9; CDR3: VSGGGQPQH
J: TRBJ2-7; V: TRBV27; length: 11; CDR3: ASSFASSYEQY
J: TRBJ2-1; V: TRBV19; length: 13; CDR3: ASSIASGGLREQF
J: TRBJ2-1; V: TRBV6-4; length: 10; CDR3: ASSVRPYEQF
J: TRBJ2-7; V: TRBV11-2; length: 15; CDR3: ASSLIYSGSVSYEQY
J: TRBJ1-1; V: TRBV29-1; length: 9; CDR3: SVPSNTEAF
J: TRBJ2-7; V: TRBV11-2; length: 12; CDR3: ASSLNGKNYEQY
J: TRBJ2-3; V: TRBV7-9; length: 13; CDR3: ASSLPLAGTDTQY
J: TRBJ2-1; V: TRBV5-1; length: 14; CDR3: ASSQTSGGPRTEQF
J: TRBJ2-5; V: TRBV19; length: 20; CDR3: ASKKEKPRGTSGRGGKETQY
J: TRBJ1-4; V: TRBV7-2; length: 14; CDR3: ASSNLLVGGFEKLF
J: TRBJ2-7; V: TRBV9; length: 13; CDR3: ASSPGGQGAYEQY
J: TRBJ2-7; V: TRBV6-6; length: 13; CDR3: ASSTGTELTYEQY
J: TRBJ2-7; V: TRBV28; length: 11; CDR3: ASKGLALYEQY
J: TRBJ2-3; V: TRBV2; length: 9; CDR3: ASSRYESQY
J: TRBJ2-1; V: TRBV11-2; length: 10; CDR3: AGSHLNNEQF
J: TRBJ2-3; V: TRBV4-1; length: 14; CDR3: ASSPKEGLSTDTQY
J: TRBJ2-1; V: TRBV7-9; length: 14; CDR3: ASSSPAGIIWNEQF
J: TRBJ1-1; V: TRBV27; length: 11; CDR3: ASSLRDYTEAF
J: TRBJ2-3; V: TRBV7-2; length: 15; CDR3: ASSAPGGAGVYGTQY
J: TRBJ1-4; V: TRBV9; length: 13; CDR3: ASSVQVGSNEKLF
J: TRBJ2-7; V: TRBV2; length: 11; CDR3: ASSLLRDGEQY
J: TRBJ2-5; V: TRBV6-5; length: 12; CDR3: ASSYTDRGETQY
J: TRBJ1-1; V: TRBV7-9; length: 13; CDR3: ASSSTGLTSTEAF
J: TRBJ1-2; V: TRBV5-8; length: 10; CDR3: ASSFRDYGYT
J: TRBJ2-3; V: TRBV7-3; length: 12; CDR3: ASSLFPNTDTQY
J: TRBJ2-1; V: TRBV19; length: 14; CDR3: ASSTPGPSSYNEQF
J: TRBJ2-3; V: TRBV28; length: 17; CDR3: ASSLMAGRTKGRLGTQY
J: TRBJ1-2; V: TRBV2; length: 11; CDR3: ASTDRSNYGYT
J: TRBJ1-2; V: TRBV28; length: 11; CDR3: ASSFDGDYGYT
J: TRBJ1-1; V: TRBV6-5; length: 10; CDR3: ASVLKRTEAF
J: TRBJ2-1; V: TRBV27; length: 14; CDR3: ASSSQREQSYNEQF
J: TRBJ2-3; V: TRBV19; length: 12; CDR3: ATRREGLTDTQY
J: TRBJ1-2; V: TRBV6-6; length: 9; CDR3: ASRAGGGYT
J: TRBJ2-3; V: TRBV5-1; length: 14; CDR3: ASSSDRGPLTDTQY
J: TRBJ2-7; V: TRBV28; length: 11; CDR3: ASRGGGALQQY
J: TRBJ2-1; V: TRBV10-3; length: 14; CDR3: AISDRGKGGDNEQF
J: TRBJ2-1; V: TRBV4-2; length: 13; CDR3: ASSQDETGGNEQF
J: TRBJ1-1; V: TRBV5-4; length: 12; CDR3: ASSSGTRNTEAF
J: TRBJ1-4; V: TRBV6-5; length: 12; CDR3: ASSYDRVGEKLF
J: TRBJ2-7; V: TRBV29-1; length: 14; CDR3: SVEESSGALPYEQY